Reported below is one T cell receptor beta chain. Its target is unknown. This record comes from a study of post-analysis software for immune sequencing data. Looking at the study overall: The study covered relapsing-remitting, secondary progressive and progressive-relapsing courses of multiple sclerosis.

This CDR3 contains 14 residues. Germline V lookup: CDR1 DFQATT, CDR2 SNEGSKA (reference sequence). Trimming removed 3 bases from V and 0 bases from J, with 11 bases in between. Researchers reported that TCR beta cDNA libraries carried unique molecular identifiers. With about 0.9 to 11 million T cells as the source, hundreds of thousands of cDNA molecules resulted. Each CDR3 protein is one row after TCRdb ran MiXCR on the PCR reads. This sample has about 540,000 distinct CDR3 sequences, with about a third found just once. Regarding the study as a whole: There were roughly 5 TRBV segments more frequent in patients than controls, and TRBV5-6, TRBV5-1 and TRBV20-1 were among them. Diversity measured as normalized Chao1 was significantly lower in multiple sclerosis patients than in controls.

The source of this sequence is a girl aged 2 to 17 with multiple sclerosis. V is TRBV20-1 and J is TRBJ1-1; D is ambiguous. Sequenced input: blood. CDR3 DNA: TGCAGTGCTAGCCCGAATTTTATGAACACTGAAGCTTTCTTT. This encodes CSASPNFMNTEAFF.